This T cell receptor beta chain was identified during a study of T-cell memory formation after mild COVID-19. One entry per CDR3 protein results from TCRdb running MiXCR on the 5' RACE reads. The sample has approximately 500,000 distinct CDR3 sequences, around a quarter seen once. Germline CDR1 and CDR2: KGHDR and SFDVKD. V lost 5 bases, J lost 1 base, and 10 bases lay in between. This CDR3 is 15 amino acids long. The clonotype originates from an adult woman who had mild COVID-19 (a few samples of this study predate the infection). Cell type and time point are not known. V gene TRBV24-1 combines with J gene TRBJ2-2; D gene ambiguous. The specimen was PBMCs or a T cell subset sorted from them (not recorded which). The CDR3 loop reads CATSGRTGNTGELFF. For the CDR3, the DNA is TGTGCCACCAGTGGCCGGACGGGGAACACCGGGGAGCTGTTTTTT.